This TCR beta chain was observed in a study of blood T cell repertoires in COVID-19. The wider study: In each case, the material was cDNA or gDNA derived from T cells, B-cell-depleted T cells, or PBMCs.

This clone was seen just once. In germline, CDR1 is SNHLY, CDR2 FYNNEI. The CDR3 is made up of 14 amino acids. The J segment lost 6 bases and the V segment lost 6 bases, leaving 6 bases of the junction unmatched. Clones were sequenced by immunoSEQ multiplex PCR, and TCRdb holds only the in-frame ones, with some missing. The data show around 150,000 clones, with over 60% seen just once and just under 3% held by the top ten. Participants reported their clinical history, and cohort assignment relied on those reports. This TCR came from a woman in her forties or fifties who had recovered from COVID-19. The source material was PBMCs or T cells enriched from blood (not recorded which). The J gene is TRBJ2-3, the V gene TRBV2, with TRBD1 identical over 10 bases. The CDR3, as DNA: TGTGCCAGCAGACCCGGGACAGGGGTCGATACGCAGTATTTT. Protein sequence: CASRPGTGVDTQYF.